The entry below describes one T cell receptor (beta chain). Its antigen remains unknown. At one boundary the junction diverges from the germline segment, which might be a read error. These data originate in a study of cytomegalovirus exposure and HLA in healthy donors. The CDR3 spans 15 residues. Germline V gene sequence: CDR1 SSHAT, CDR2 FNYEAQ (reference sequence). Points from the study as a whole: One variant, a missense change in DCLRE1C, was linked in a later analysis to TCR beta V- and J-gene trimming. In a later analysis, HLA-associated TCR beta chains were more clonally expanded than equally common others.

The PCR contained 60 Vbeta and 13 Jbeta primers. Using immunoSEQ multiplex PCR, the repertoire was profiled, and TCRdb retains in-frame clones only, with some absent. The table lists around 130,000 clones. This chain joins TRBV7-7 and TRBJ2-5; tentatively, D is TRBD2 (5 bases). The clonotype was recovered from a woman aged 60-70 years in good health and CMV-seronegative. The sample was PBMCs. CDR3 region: CASSLVADRRETQYF. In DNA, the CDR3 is TGTGCTAGCAGCTTAGTTGCCGATCGGAGGGAGACCCAGTACTTC.